The next 13 T cell receptor beta chains were all read from a single sample in a study of T cells in Graves' hyperthyroidism and ophthalmopathy. TCR beta CDR3 region amplification was performed from RNA transcripts. A first-round RT-PCR of the TCR CDR3 used the HTBI primer set. TCRdb re-derived calls from the multiplex PCR reads in MiXCR, one entry per CDR3 protein. The sample lists about 200,000 distinct CDR3 sequences, roughly 17% seen once, with 53% in the top ten. The material sequenced was blood. The receptor source for this set is a woman between 50 and 59 years old with Graves' hyperthyroidism.

The rearrangement links TRBV30 to TRBJ1-1; D may be TRBD1 (5 bases). Germline V CDR1 and CDR2: GTSNPN, SVGIG (reference sequence). The CDR3 spans 14 residues. The V end was cut by 1 base, the J end by 0 bases, with 9 bases between. CDR3 sequence reads: CAWSGTRVNTEAFF. The CDR3 DNA sequence: TGTGCCTGGAGTGGGACAAGGGTGAACACTGAAGCTTTCTTT. Based on the CDR3 plus reference TRBV30 and TRBJ1-1, the full variable domain is SQTIHQWPATLVQPVGSPLSLECTVEGTSNPNLYWYRQAAGRGLQLLFYSVGIGQISSEVPQNLSASRPQDRQFILSSKKLLLSDSGFYLCAWSGTRVNTEAFFGQGTRLTVV.

This clonotype was counted a few times. The genes are TRBV18 and TRBJ1-2; the match to TRBD1 covers 7 bases. V shed 6 bases, J shed 2 bases, and the junction held 9 bases outside the gene matches. The germline V gene encodes CDR1 KGHSH and CDR2 LQKENI. CDR3 length: 15 amino acids. This chain's CDR3 is CASSLQGQQNYGYTF. DNA for the CDR3: TGTGCCAGCTCGCTACAGGGACAGCAAAACTATGGCTACACCTTC.

This clonotype has only a few counts. This chain links TRBV4-1 with TRBJ1-3; D perhaps matches TRBD1 (6 bases). V lost 4 bases to trimming and J lost 3 bases, with 13 bases between them. The CDR3 is 15 amino acids. Germline CDR1 is MGHRA and CDR2 is YSYEKL. CDR3 sequence reads: CASSLLAGVGNTIYF. For the CDR3, the DNA is TGCGCCAGCAGCCTATTGGCAGGGGTTGGAAACACCATATATTTT.

This clonotype came up many times. The V and J genes are TRBV12-3 or TRBV12-4 and TRBJ1-5; no clear D. Deletions cut 0 bases from V and 4 bases from J, with 7 bases between. CDR3 length: 14 residues. The CDR3 here is CASSLAGANQPQHF. CDR3 sequence (DNA): TGTGCCAGCAGTTTAGCGGGAGCGAATCAGCCCCAGCATTTT.

This clonotype was picked up many times. The rearrangement joins TRBV24-1 to TRBJ2-5, with D hard to call. The germline V gene has CDR1 KGHDR and CDR2 SFDVKD. V lost 5 bases and J 3 bases, leaving 12 bases between the germline ends. The CDR3 covers 14 residues. CDR3 loop: CATSGVSWEETQYF. The DNA of the CDR3 is TGTGCCACCAGTGGGGTGTCCTGGGAAGAGACCCAGTACTTC.

This clonotype was seen repeatedly, ten times or more. V gene TRBV14 combines with J gene TRBJ2-5; 9 bases match TRBD2. This CDR3 spans 15 amino acids. Germline V gene lookup returns CDR1 SGHDN and CDR2 FVKESK. The trim removed 2 bases at V and 4 bases at J, leaving 5 bases unmatched. The DNA of the CDR3 is TGTGCCAGCAGCCAACCTAGCGGGAAGGGAGAGACCCAGTACTTC. Its translation is CASSQPSGKGETQYF. Using reference TRBV14 and TRBJ2-5 for the parts outside the CDR3, the full variable domain is EAGVTQFPSHSVIEKGQTVTLRCDPISGHDNLYWYRRVMGKEIKFLLHFVKESKQDESGMPNNRFLAERTGGTYSTLKVQPAELEDSGVYFCASSQPSGKGETQYFGPGTRLLVL.

V is TRBV28 and J is TRBJ2-7, with TRBD2 matching over 11 bases. CDR3 length equals 17 residues. J was trimmed by 1 base and V by 5 bases; bases with no gene match: 10. Germline CDR1 MDHEN, CDR2 SYDVKM. The CDR3 DNA sequence: TGTGCCAGCAGTCATCGGACTAGCGGGCATAATTCCTACGAGCAGTACTTC. It encodes CASSHRTSGHNSYEQYF. The complete variable domain, with remaining parts taken from reference TRBV28 and TRBJ2-7, reads DVKVTQSSRYLVKRTGEKVFLECVQDMDHENMFWYRQDPGLGLRLIYFSYDVKMKEKGDIPEGYSVSREKKERFSLILESASTNQTSMYLCASSHRTSGHNSYEQYFGPGTRLTVT.

In its sample, this clonotype was seen a few times. The genes are TRBV20-1 and TRBJ2-7, with no clear D. The CDR3 length is 13 residues. CDR1 DFQATT and CDR2 SNEGSKA come from the germline V gene (reference sequence). V lost 6 bases, J lost 4 bases, and 16 bases lay in between. This CDR3 reads CSAKPGPSYEQYF. CDR3 coding DNA: TGCAGTGCCAAACCTGGGCCATCGTACGAGCAGTACTTC.

In this sample, this clonotype turned up many times. In nucleotides, the CDR3 is TGTGCCAGCTGCCGCGACGGAGGGATGAACACTGAAGCTTTCTTT. It is translated as CASCRDGGMNTEAFF. This chain joins TRBV18 and TRBJ1-1; D gene uncertain. Germline V gene lookup returns CDR1 KGHSH and CDR2 LQKENI. The CDR3 has 15 residues. Trimming shortened V by 7 bases and J by 0 bases, and 15 bases separated the two germline ends. The full variable domain, completed using reference TRBV18 and TRBJ1-1, is NAGVMQNPRHLVRRRGQEARLRCSPMKGHSHVYWYRQLPEEGLKFMVYLQKENIIDESGMPKERFSAEFPKEGPSILRIQQVVRGDSAAYFCASCRDGGMNTEAFFGQGTRLTVV.

This clonotype appeared many times. The chain uses TRBV12-3 or TRBV12-4 and TRBJ2-7; TRBD1 aligns across 7 bases. This CDR3 contains 14 residues. Trimming removed 3 bases from V and 3 bases from J; junction bases left unmatched: 5. CDR3 residues: CASSFPGTDYEQYF. The CDR3 bases are TGTGCCAGCAGTTTCCCCGGGACAGACTACGAGCAGTACTTC.

This chain joins TRBV7-2 and TRBJ2-2; 7 bases map to TRBD2. Per the germline V gene, CDR1 is SGHTA and CDR2 is FQGNSA. V trimming: 3 bases; J trimming: 3 bases; junction bases outside the gene matches: 4. This CDR3 spans 15 amino acids. The CDR3 DNA reads as TGTGCCAGCAGCTTGGATAGCGGGCACACCGGGGAGCTGTTTTTT. Translated, it gives CASSLDSGHTGELFF.

The sample holds a few counts of this clonotype. The chain links TRBV24-1 to TRBJ1-2; D gene unclear. The germline gives CDR1 KGHDR, CDR2 SFDVKD. This CDR3 contains 13 residues. V was pared by 2 bases and J by 0 bases, with 3 bases between. CDR3 DNA sequence: TGTGCCACCAGTGATTGGTCTAACTATGGCTACACCTTC. This codes for CATSDWSNYGYTF.

This clonotype was seen at least ten times. The chain has TRBV18 and TRBJ1-1, with 8 bases aligning to TRBD1. The germline gives CDR1 KGHSH, CDR2 LQKENI. J was trimmed by 6 bases and V by 3 bases; bases with no gene match: 6. The CDR3 is 14 residues long. The chain's CDR3 is CASSPDRGVAEAFF. The CDR3 DNA reads as TGTGCCAGCTCACCCGACAGGGGAGTCGCTGAAGCTTTCTTT.